These 30 T cell receptor beta chains came from one sample sequenced in a study of blood T cell repertoires in COVID-19. Sequencing was performed with immunoSEQ multiplex PCR; in TCRdb, only in-frame clones are kept and a portion is missing. The table records 76,000 or so clones, roughly 87% of them present only once. The specimen sequenced was peripheral blood. These receptors all come from a middle-aged man with acute or convalescent COVID-19.

This sequence joins TRBV19 and TRBJ1-5; tentatively, D is TRBD1 (6 bases). V shed 5 bases and J shed 0 bases, with 11 bases lying between them. The CDR3 length is 15 residues. Per germline, CDR1 LNHDA and CDR2 SQIVND (reference sequence). In DNA, the CDR3 is TGTGCCAGTAGTGTGGGACACCTTAGCAATCAGCCCCAGCATTTT. Translation: CASSVGHLSNQPQHF.

The chain couples TRBV9 to TRBJ1-2; 10 bases are shared with TRBD1. This CDR3 has 14 amino acids. The germline V gene encodes CDR1 SGDLS and CDR2 YYNGEE. J gave up 7 bases and V 2 bases, and 5 bases lay outside the gene matches. The CDR3 loop reads CASSVDRGRSGYTF. CDR3 nucleotides: TGTGCCAGCAGCGTCGACAGGGGGCGAAGTGGCTACACCTTC.

The gene calls are TRBV28 and TRBJ1-1, with 8 bases lining up with TRBD1. The germline V gene has CDR1 MDHEN and CDR2 SYDVKM. CDR3 length equals 14 residues. Unmatched junction bases numbered 3, after V lost 5 bases and J lost 1 base. The DNA for the CDR3 is TGTGCCAGCAGTGGCGGGACAGGGAACACTGAAGCTTTCTTT. Its protein is CASSGGTGNTEAFF.

A remark on this clone: Its ends do not fully match the called genes, so a read error is possible. J is TRBJ1-1 and V is TRBV6-2 or TRBV6-3; TRBD1 aligns across 7 bases. In germline, CDR1 is MNHEY, CDR2 SVGEGT. CDR3 length: 15 amino acids. CDR3 in DNA: TGTGCCAGCAGTTGGTCCGAGACAGGGAACCCTGAAGCTTTCTTT. Its translation: CASSWSETGNPEAFF.

The chain links TRBV7-9 to TRBJ2-5, with D unresolved. Trimming shortened V by 5 bases and J by 5 bases, and 12 bases separated the two germline ends. Germline-derived CDR1 and CDR2 are SEHNR and FQNEAQ (reference sequence). The CDR3 loop spans 13 amino acids. Here the CDR3 reads CASSPPPGETQYF. DNA of the CDR3: TGTGCCAGCAGCCCACCCCCCGGGGAGACCCAGTACTTC.

V usage is TRBV19 and J usage is TRBJ2-7; D possibly corresponds to TRBD2 (7 bases). V lost 1 base to trimming and J lost 2 bases, with 9 bases between them. Germline CDR1 is LNHDA and CDR2 is SQIVND (reference sequence). The CDR3 totals 14 residues. The CDR3 region is CASSIVGGAYEQYF. The CDR3 region has the DNA TGTGCCAGTAGTATAGTAGGGGGGGCCTACGAGCAGTACTTC.

The rearrangement joins TRBV5-1 to TRBJ1-1; TRBD1 matches at 8 bases. Germline CDR1 is SGHRS and CDR2 is YFSETQ. The CDR3 extends over 15 amino acids. V lost 0 bases to trimming and J lost 7 bases; unmatched junction nucleotides: 8. The DNA of the CDR3 is TGCGCCAGCAGCTTGGGCACAGGGGGAATCTATGAAGCTTTCTTT. Residues: CASSLGTGGIYEAFF.

The genes are TRBV7-2 and TRBJ2-7; TRBD1 might be the D (5 bases). Germline V gene sequence: CDR1 SGHTA, CDR2 FQGNSA. Trimming removed 4 bases from V and 5 bases from J, with 12 bases in between. The CDR3 has 13 residues. CDR3 nucleotides: TGTGCCAGCAGCTCTCAGGGCAGCCACGAGCAGTACTTC. Translated, it gives CASSSQGSHEQYF. Drawing the rest from reference TRBV7-2 and TRBJ2-7, the complete variable domain is GAGVSQSPSNKVTEKGKDVELRCDPISGHTALYWYRQSLGQGLEFLIYFQGNSAPDKSGLPSDRFSAERTGGSVSTLTIQRTQQEDSAVYLCASSSQGSHEQYFGPGTRLTVT.

J is TRBJ1-4 and V is TRBV19; D perhaps matches TRBD1 (6 bases). Trimming shortened V by 4 bases and J by 5 bases, and 11 bases separated the two germline ends. The CDR3 has 14 amino acids. CDR1 is LNHDA, CDR2 SQIVND, per germline (reference sequence). This CDR3 reads CASSTRQANEKLFF. The CDR3 DNA reads TGTGCCAGTAGTACAAGACAGGCGAATGAAAAACTGTTTTTT.

The chain joins TRBV10-1 to TRBJ1-2; 12 bases match TRBD1. J gave up 13 bases and V 4 bases, and 19 bases lay outside the gene matches. Germline CDR1 is WNHNN and CDR2 is SYGVQD (reference sequence). The CDR3 is 17 amino acids. The chain's CDR3 is CASSGGMGQGARRACTF. DNA of the CDR3: TGCGCCAGCAGTGGAGGAATGGGACAGGGGGCGAGGAGGGCTTGCACCTTC.

The chain employs TRBV15 and TRBJ1-1, with no clear D. The CDR3 totals 14 residues. CDR1 is LNHNV, CDR2 YYDKDF, per germline (reference sequence). Between the trimmed V and J ends, which lost 1 base and 1 base, there was a span of 7 bases. This CDR3 reads CATSRASRNTEAFF. CDR3 nucleotide sequence: TGTGCCACCAGCAGAGCAAGCCGGAACACTGAAGCTTTCTTT.

The gene calls are TRBV3-1 (or the pseudogene TRBV3-2) and TRBJ2-5; D is possibly TRBD2 (5 bases). Deletions cut 3 bases from V and 7 bases from J, with 12 bases between. The germline gives CDR1 LGHDT, CDR2 YNNKEL (reference sequence). The CDR3 has 13 residues. The CDR3 DNA is TGTGCCAGCAGCCAGCTAGACTACGGGACCCAGTACTTC. This gives the protein CASSQLDYGTQYF.

The gene calls are TRBV5-4 and TRBJ1-4; 11 nucleotides agree with TRBD1. Germline trimming cut 3 bases from V and 4 bases from J; bases unmatched to any gene: 5. This CDR3 spans 16 amino acids. From germline, CDR1 is SGHNT and CDR2 YYREEE (reference sequence). The CDR3, as DNA: TGTGCCAGCAGCTCCGGGACAGGGGGGAATAATGAAAAACTGTTTTTT. Amino acid sequence: CASSSGTGGNNEKLFF.

The chain combines TRBV20-1 with TRBJ2-2; 10 bases agree with TRBD2. CDR3 length: 17 amino acids. Germline CDR1 reads DFQATT; CDR2 reads SNEGSKA (reference sequence). The trim removed 3 bases at V and 7 bases at J, leaving 14 bases unmatched. The CDR3 loop is CSASKSGLAGVHGELFF. The CDR3 DNA follows: TGCAGTGCTAGTAAAAGTGGGCTAGCGGGAGTACACGGGGAGCTGTTTTTT.

This clone showed up just once. The chain combines TRBV7-9 with TRBJ2-1, with TRBD1 matching 12 bases. The trim removed 4 bases at V and 8 bases at J, leaving 3 bases unmatched. CDR3 length equals 14 residues. Germline loops: CDR1 SEHNR, CDR2 FQNEAQ (reference sequence). Here the CDR3 reads CASSSGTGGYEQFF. The CDR3 coding sequence is TGTGCCAGCAGCTCGGGGACAGGGGGCTATGAGCAGTTCTTC.

The chain employs TRBV19 and TRBJ1-2; D is undetermined. This CDR3 has 12 residues. With 5 bases removed from V and 4 bases from J, the gap between germline ends came to 8 bases. The germline V gene has CDR1 LNHDA and CDR2 SQIVND (reference sequence). CDR3 sequence (DNA): TGTGCCAGTAGTGGGCCAGCCTATGGCTACACCTTC. It is translated as CASSGPAYGYTF.

The CDR3 DNA is TGTGCCAGCAGCCCCCAGGGGGCGATGGATACGCAGTATTTT. Amino acids: CASSPQGAMDTQYF. This chain links TRBV11-3 with TRBJ2-3, with 8 bases fitting TRBD1. There are 14 residues in the CDR3. Germline V gene lookup returns CDR1 SGHNT and CDR2 YENEEA. V was clipped by 5 bases and J by 6 bases; unmatched bases: 7.

This clone turned up a few times. The V gene is TRBV6-2 or TRBV6-3, the J gene TRBJ2-2; weak D call: TRBD1 (6 bases). The CDR3 length is 13 residues. CDR1 is MNHEY, CDR2 SVGEGT, per germline. V dropped 4 bases and J dropped 6 bases, with 9 bases sitting between them. CDR3 nucleotides: TGTGCCAGCAGTTTCCGACAGGCCGGGGAGCTGTTTTTT. Residues: CASSFRQAGELFF.

The chain couples TRBV5-6 to TRBJ2-5, with TRBD1 matching over 7 bases. This CDR3 is 15 amino acids long. V lost 4 bases, J lost 5 bases, and 11 bases stayed unmatched. From germline, CDR1 is SGHDT and CDR2 YYEEEE. The CDR3 is CASSLGQLRRETQYF. In DNA form, the CDR3 reads TGTGCCAGCAGCCTGGGACAGCTAAGACGGGAGACCCAGTACTTC.

The genes are TRBV18 and TRBJ1-4, with 8 bases matching TRBD1. The CDR3 is 14 amino acids. V gave up 6 bases and J gave up 5 bases; unmatched junction bases: 5. Per the germline V gene, CDR1 is KGHSH and CDR2 is LQKENI. The CDR3 DNA reads TGTGCCAGCTCGCCGGGACAGGTGAATGAAAAACTGTTTTTT. This sequence encodes CASSPGQVNEKLFF.

This clone has a handful of counts. The genes are TRBV7-2 and TRBJ1-5; D gene uncertain. Germline-derived CDR1 and CDR2 are SGHTA and FQGNSA. The V gene lost 4 bases and the J gene lost 10 bases, with 20 bases spanning the gap. The CDR3 has 15 amino acids. CDR3 in amino acids: CASSSRALTRNPQHF. DNA for the CDR3: TGTGCCAGCAGCTCTAGAGCTTTGACCCGTAACCCCCAGCATTTT.

The gene calls are TRBV28 and TRBJ1-6; a weak D match, TRBD1 (5 bases). V was pared by 5 bases and J by 8 bases, with 13 bases between. The germline gives CDR1 MDHEN, CDR2 SYDVKM. The CDR3 runs to 14 residues. CDR3 sequence reads: CASSIRVTDSPLHF. Written as DNA, the CDR3 is TGTGCCAGCAGTATCAGGGTTACTGATTCACCCCTCCACTTT.

The chain is built from TRBV4-3 and TRBJ2-3, with 8 bases aligning to TRBD2. Germline V lookup: CDR1 LGHNA, CDR2 YSLEER. V was clipped by 0 bases and J by 2 bases; unmatched bases: 10. CDR3 length: 18 residues. The CDR3 coding sequence is TGCGCCAGCAGCCAAGAGATTTCCGGGACTAGTCTCACAGATACGCAGTATTTT. This translates into CASSQEISGTSLTDTQYF.

The V call is TRBV7-2, the J call TRBJ2-1; 9 bases match TRBD2. This CDR3 has 16 residues. CDR1 and CDR2 (germline): SGHTA, FQGNSA. Trimming cost V 2 bases and J 0 bases; bases outside gene matches: 2. CDR3 sequence (DNA): TGTGCCAGCAGCTTATATAGCGGGAGCTCCTACAATGAGCAGTTCTTC. It specifies CASSLYSGSSYNEQFF.

This sequence joins TRBV6-2 or TRBV6-3 and TRBJ1-1; D ambiguous. The germline gives CDR1 MNHEY, CDR2 SVGEGT. The CDR3 has 15 amino acids. Trimming removed 4 bases from V and 0 bases from J, with 12 bases in between. CDR3 sequence (DNA): TGTGCCAGCAGTTGGCAAAGAGGGATGAACACTGAAGCTTTCTTT. This translates into CASSWQRGMNTEAFF.

A few counts support this clone. The chain links TRBV19 to TRBJ2-2; D is unresolved. CDR1 and CDR2 from the germline V gene are LNHDA and SQIVND (reference sequence). V was clipped by 0 bases and J by 4 bases, with 6 bases between them. There are 14 residues in the CDR3. CDR3 sequence (DNA): TGTGCCAGTAGTATAGAATTCGTCACCGGGGAGCTGTTTTTT. This sequence encodes CASSIEFVTGELFF.

This chain connects TRBV11-2 to TRBJ1-5, with 7 positions matching TRBD1. The CDR3 totals 15 residues. V was pared by 8 bases and J by 0 bases, with 7 bases of the junction left unmatched. The V gene's germline CDR1 is SGHAT and CDR2 FQNNGV. The CDR3 bases are TGTGCCAGCGGGGACAGCCGTGATAGCAATCAGCCCCAGCATTTT. Protein sequence: CASGDSRDSNQPQHF. The variable domain in full, with the rest retrieved from reference TRBV11-2 and TRBJ1-5, is EAGVAQSPRYKIIEKRQSVAFWCNPISGHATLYWYQQILGQGPKLLIQFQNNGVVDDSQLPKDRFSAERLKGVDSTLKIQPAKLEDSAVYLCASGDSRDSNQPQHFGDGTRLSIL.

V and J are TRBV9 and TRBJ1-5; D ambiguous. V lost 7 bases and J lost 1, with 9 bases in between. The germline V gene has CDR1 SGDLS and CDR2 YYNGEE. The CDR3 totals 13 residues. Here the CDR3 reads CASEGESNQPQHF. The CDR3 DNA reads TGTGCCAGCGAGGGCGAGAGCAATCAGCCCCAGCATTTT.

The chain links TRBV27 to TRBJ1-1; maybe TRBD1 (5 bases). Trimming removed 6 bases from V and 7 bases from J, with 9 bases in between. The CDR3 totals 11 residues. Germline assignment: CDR1 MNHEY and CDR2 SMNVEV (reference sequence). The CDR3 here is CASRIGVEAFF. Here the CDR3 DNA reads TGTGCCAGCAGGATAGGGGTTGAAGCTTTCTTT.

This chain links TRBV19 with TRBJ2-5; perhaps TRBD1 as D (5 bases). The germline V and J ends were trimmed by 2 bases and 4 bases, with 11 bases remaining between them. CDR3 length: 14 residues. Germline CDR1 reads LNHDA; CDR2 reads SQIVND (reference sequence). The CDR3: CASSISSQAETQYF. CDR3 nucleotides: TGTGCCAGTAGTATATCATCACAGGCAGAGACCCAGTACTTC.